Described below is a single T cell receptor beta chain sequence and its context. Its binding antigen is unknown. Base-call qualities are not available, and no considerably larger clone is one nucleotide away. The sample's time point label is to be understood as: about 28 days (+/-7) after the second vaccine dose. AZD1222 recipients whose second dose came at about 4 weeks and those whose second dose came at about 12 weeks were combined into one group, since spike-specific TCR depth and breadth did not differ between the two schedules. Vaccinee samples came from UK trials COV001 and COV002, including a single-blind randomized controlled phase 2/3 trial of AZD1222 (ChAdOx1 nCoV-19) in healthy adults. For TCRbeta chain sequencing, PBMC samples from trial participants were taken at day 0 and at day 28 after the second dose. The CDR3 regions of human TCRbeta chains were analyzed by immunosequencing. Turning to the authors' computational methods: TCRs in the repertoires were matched against a reference library of SARS-CoV-2-specific TCRs that had been generated with the MIRA antigen-specificity platform. Breadth meant the fraction of unique TCRs that were SARS-CoV-2-associated, whereas depth meant the fraction of total T cells that were SARS-CoV-2-associated. Using the MIRA data, every spike-specific TCR was mapped to the spike region that the TCR reacted to and assigned to either a CD4 or a CD8 class. Log10-transformed breadth and depth values were compared by one-way ANOVA with Sidak's multiple comparisons tests. This immuneACCESS table, as held by TCRdb, lists in-frame sequences with V and J called but not all clones. Of the missing ones, under half trace to an unresolved V gene in checked studies; the others have no known cause. That table is the source of V, J and clone size, and D and trimming were worked out from the DNA. Across this sample there are 100,000 to 150,000 clones, with roughly 90% seen only once. The top ten hold around 1% of the sample.

This entry comes from a study of T cell responses to AZD1222 COVID-19 vaccine listed by TCRdb under 2021. Study-level background: TCR sequencing was performed for more than 230 trial participants, of whom around 210 were given two doses of AZD1222 and some 25 were given two doses of MenACWY control vaccine. Trial participants were enrolled by age into 18-55, 56-69 and 70-plus year subgroups, with around 150, 28 and 57 TCR-sequenced participants respectively. General findings and caveats noted by the study authors: In the small 56-69-year group, the increase in depth fell short of significance, most likely because of low power. Epitopes outside the regions mutated in the B.1.351 and B.1.1.7 variants were reportedly recognized by nearly half of the unique spike-specific TCRs. Only five to seven AZD1222 recipients were SARS-CoV-2 seropositive at baseline, limiting conclusions about previously exposed vaccinees. Participants were mostly white British and included more females than males, and it was suggested by the authors that clonal diversity may have been underestimated. Spike-specific TCR breadth and depth rose significantly after two AZD1222 doses compared with day 0 and with MenACWY recipients. Because no day 14 peak-response samples were available, the repertoires could be characterized only after the peak T cell response. The vaccine-associated CD4 TCRs covered the entire spike protein, and the dominant responses fell in regions 160-218 and 743-854.

V sheds 3 bases and J sheds 10 bases, leaving 8 bases between their ends. From the cysteine through the phenylalanine, the CDR3 covers 11 amino acids. The only DNA kept is the CDR3, 33 bases in frame from the first base. Looking up the germline V gene yields CDR1 SGHRS and CDR2 YFSETQ. This receptor chain uses TRBV5-1 and TRBJ2-1, with TRBD1 perhaps the D gene, on 6 matching bases. Sequenced here: peripheral blood, sampled 28 days after the second AZD1222 dose. This clonotype was obtained from an adult who received the AZD1222 COVID-19 vaccine. The CDR3 sequence is CASSSQGEQFF. The sequenced DNA is TGCGCCAGCAGCTCACAGGGAGAGCAGTTCTTC.